This record concerns one T cell receptor beta chain sequence. The sample belongs to a study of blood T cell repertoires in COVID-19. Study at large: T cells, B-cell-depleted T cells, or PBMCs provided the cDNA or gDNA that served as material.

Some clones are missing from TCRdb's copy, which holds only in-frame ones; the method was immunoSEQ multiplex PCR. Among about 11,000 clones, approximately 88% were seen once, and the ten largest hold about a tenth. The ends were cut back, 3 bases at V and 0 bases at J, with 8 bases in the middle. Germline assignment: CDR1 LNHDA and CDR2 SQIVND (reference sequence). The CDR3 totals 14 residues. V gene TRBV19 combines with J gene TRBJ1-2, with no clear D. Sequenced: peripheral blood. This TCR was sampled from a human donor in a cohort sampled during active COVID-19. The CDR3 coding sequence is TGTGCCAGTAGTATTCGTACTCCTAACTATGGCTACACCTTC. It is translated as CASSIRTPNYGYTF.